This TCR beta chain was obtained from a study of metastatic and nonmetastatic thyroid tumors. TCRdb reprocessed the PCR reads via MiXCR. The table has around 24,000 clones, more than 20% seen once. Treatment of any kind had been given to no patient before thyroid surgery. Germline V lookup: CDR1 DFQATT, CDR2 SNEGSKA (reference sequence). Trimming removed 0 bases from V and 7 bases from J, with 12 bases in between. The length of the CDR3 is 13 residues. This clone was seen a few times. Distinct nucleotide sequences in the sample also encode this CDR3. This chain joins TRBV20-1 and TRBJ1-1; no clear D. The receptor's source is a male donor with papillary thyroid cancer or a benign thyroid nodule (not recorded which). Some clones in this sample may be carry-over from other donors' samples. Material for sequencing was tumor tissue. The CDR3 reads CSARDTRRHEAFF. In nucleotides, the CDR3 is TGCAGTGCTAGAGATACGAGAAGACATGAAGCTTTCTTT.